This T cell receptor beta chain was profiled in a study of blood T cell repertoires in COVID-19. Study overall: The origin of the acute and convalescent COVID-19 samples was the United States, Italy and Spain. From T cells, B-cell-depleted T cells, or PBMCs came the material, which was cDNA or gDNA.

V dropped 7 bases and J dropped 4 bases, with 11 bases sitting between them. Per germline, CDR1 MNHEY and CDR2 SVGAGI. CDR3 length: 13 amino acids. Original handling: Estimation of nucleated cell counts was performed using reference gene primer amplification. Clones were sequenced by immunoSEQ multiplex PCR, and TCRdb holds only the in-frame ones, with some missing. V and J calls and clone size are those listed in that table; D and trimming were worked out from the DNA. Among over 200,000 clones, 87% were seen once, and the ten largest hold 1.9%. Sample: peripheral blood. The chain combines TRBV6-5 with TRBJ1-5; the D gene is possibly TRBD1 (5 bases). This sequence was found in a man between 35 and 55 years old with active or convalescent COVID-19. The CDR3 spells CASTRQYNQPQHF. DNA for the CDR3: TGTGCCAGCACTCGACAGTATAATCAGCCCCAGCATTTT.